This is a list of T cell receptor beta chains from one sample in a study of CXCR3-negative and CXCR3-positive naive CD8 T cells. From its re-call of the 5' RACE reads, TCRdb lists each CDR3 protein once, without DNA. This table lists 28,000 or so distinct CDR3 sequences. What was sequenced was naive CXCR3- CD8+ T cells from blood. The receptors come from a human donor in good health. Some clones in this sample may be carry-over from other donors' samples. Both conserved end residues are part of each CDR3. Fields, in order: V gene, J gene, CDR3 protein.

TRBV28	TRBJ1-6	CASWDVGNNNSPLHF
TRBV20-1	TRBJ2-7	CSAMPQVTLYEQYF
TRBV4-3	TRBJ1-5	CASSLTFYSNQPQHF
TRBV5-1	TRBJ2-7	CASSLLTGTEAYEQYF
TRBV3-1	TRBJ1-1	CASSPTRGGGTEALF
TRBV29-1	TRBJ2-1	CSVGMVWGNEQFF
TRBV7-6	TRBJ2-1	CASSLLLGRGHNEQFF
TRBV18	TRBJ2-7	CASSPEDRSSYEQYF
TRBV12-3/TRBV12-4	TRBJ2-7	CASSEGQISYEQYF
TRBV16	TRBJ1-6	CASSLTDRVSSPLHF
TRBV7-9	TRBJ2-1	CASSLGGGSPYNEQFF
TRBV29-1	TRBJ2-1	CSGTRGEIYNEQFF
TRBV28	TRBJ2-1	CASEGLAGLDEQFF
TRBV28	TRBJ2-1	CASSLDGATANEQFF
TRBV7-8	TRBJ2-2	CASSLGRAPNTGELFF
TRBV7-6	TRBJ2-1	CASSLVGSALAYNEQFF
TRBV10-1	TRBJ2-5	CASSESTERGWETQYF
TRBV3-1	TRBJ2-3	CASSPTKGESTDTQYF
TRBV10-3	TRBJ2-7	CAINPDGRSSYEQYF
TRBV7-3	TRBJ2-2	CASSLRPPGEAGELFF
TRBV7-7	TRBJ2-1	CASSWDGNEQFF
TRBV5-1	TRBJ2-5	CASSLSGTGETQYF
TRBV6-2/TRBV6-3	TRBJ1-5	CASSYTWTGGQPQHF
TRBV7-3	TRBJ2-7	CASSLIRSDEQYF
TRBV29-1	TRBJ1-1	CSVTISPEAFF
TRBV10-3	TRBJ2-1	CATRDSKNEQFF
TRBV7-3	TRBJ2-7	CASSPGQGVREQYF